This T cell receptor (beta chain) emerged from a study of shared clonotypes between healthy human individuals. Assay used: immunoSEQ multiplex PCR; TCRdb lists only in-frame clones, some missing. The sample holds around 2.1 million clones, roughly 95% seen once. This CDR3 is built from 17 residues. Germline values: CDR1 SGHTA, CDR2 FQGNSA. With 3 bases clipped from V and 9 bases from J, the junction kept 12 bases outside the gene matches. This chain uses TRBV7-2 with TRBJ2-2, with TRBD2 matching over 11 bases. Sequenced material: naive CD4+ T cells sorted from blood. Subset of the sample: CD45RA+ positively selected. This TCR was recovered from a man between 18 and 35 years old in good health. CDR3 sequence: CASSFRRASGRSRELFF. CDR3 in DNA: TGTGCCAGCAGCTTTAGACGCGCTAGCGGGAGGTCCCGGGAGCTGTTTTTT.